This entry lists 27 T cell receptor beta chains sequenced from one sample in a study of blood T cell repertoires in COVID-19. The table came from immunoSEQ multiplex PCR; TCRdb's copy has only in-frame clones and leaves some out. The profile covers a few hundred thousand clones, with around 84% appearing a single time and about 1.4% taken by the ten largest. Sequencing was carried out using peripheral blood. Receptors originate from a woman aged 40 to 50 who had recovered from COVID-19.

The rearrangement links TRBV2 to TRBJ1-1, with TRBD1 identical over 7 bases. The CDR3 runs 14 residues. V was clipped by 4 bases and J by 4 bases; unmatched bases: 6. Germline loops: CDR1 SNHLY, CDR2 FYNNEI. Here the CDR3 reads CASSATQGGTEAFF. The DNA for the CDR3 is TGTGCCAGCAGTGCCACGCAGGGGGGCACTGAAGCTTTCTTT.

V and J are TRBV30 and TRBJ2-3, with 10 bases matching TRBD2. The CDR3 has 15 amino acids. V lost 1 base, J lost 2 bases, and 3 bases stayed unmatched. Germline CDR1 and CDR2: GTSNPN and SVGIG (reference sequence). CDR3 in amino acids: CAWSATSGYTDTQYF. The CDR3 DNA sequence: TGTGCCTGGAGTGCGACTAGCGGGTACACAGATACGCAGTATTTT. The variable domain in full, completed from reference TRBV30 and TRBJ2-3, reads SQTIHQWPATLVQPVGSPLSLECTVEGTSNPNLYWYRQAAGRGLQLLFYSVGIGQISSEVPQNLSASRPQDRQFILSSKKLLLSDSGFYLCAWSATSGYTDTQYFGPGTRLTVL.

The genes are TRBV7-2 and TRBJ2-3, with 7 bases matching TRBD1. The V gene end was trimmed by 1 base and the J gene end by 6 bases; junction bases not matched to a gene: 4. The CDR3 is 14 amino acids. Per the germline V gene, CDR1 is SGHTA and CDR2 is FQGNSA. The CDR3 DNA is TGTGCCAGCAGCTTAGACAGGGGTGTCGATACGCAGTATTTT. Protein: CASSLDRGVDTQYF.

This clone came up once. J is TRBJ1-6 and V is TRBV7-8, with D maybe TRBD1 (6 bases). This CDR3 has 18 amino acids. The germline V gene encodes CDR1 SGHVS and CDR2 FQNEAQ. Trimming pared 5 bases from V and 9 bases from J, leaving 26 bases between. The CDR3 DNA reads as TGTGCCAGCAGCGACGGCGGGGGCGTCCGCCCCTTCTTTTCACCCCTCCACTTT. It encodes CASSDGGGVRPFFSPLHF.

V and J are TRBV19 and TRBJ2-2; the D gene is possibly TRBD1 (6 bases). V lost 3 bases to trimming and J lost 6 bases, with 17 bases between them. The CDR3 has 16 amino acids. Germline CDR1 is LNHDA and CDR2 is SQIVND (reference sequence). CDR3 protein: CASSIGGQYHSGELFF. In nucleotides, the CDR3 is TGTGCCAGTAGTATTGGGGGCCAGTACCATTCCGGGGAGCTGTTTTTT.

J is TRBJ1-1 and V is TRBV10-1; 9 positions agree with TRBD1. After removal of 8 bases from V and 0 bases from J, the junction contained 4 bases not matched to a gene. Germline V gene data show CDR1 as WNHNN and CDR2 as SYGVQD (reference sequence). This CDR3 has 14 residues. CDR3 in DNA: TGCGCCAGCTGGGGACAGGGTATGAACACTGAAGCTTTCTTT. Its protein product is CASWGQGMNTEAFF.

This rearrangement joins TRBV28 to TRBJ1-2; the match to TRBD1 covers 7 bases. V was clipped by 4 bases and J by 2 bases; unmatched bases: 4. This CDR3 is 14 amino acids long. CDR1 is MDHEN and CDR2 is SYDVKM in the germline V gene. The CDR3 region has the DNA TGTGCCAGCAGTTCCGGGACAGACAACTATGGCTACACCTTC. Protein product: CASSSGTDNYGYTF.

The chain uses TRBV7-6 and TRBJ2-1; 9 bases are shared with TRBD2. V trimming: 1 base; J trimming: 4 bases; junction bases outside the gene matches: 2. The CDR3 sequence is 15 residues long. CDR1 is SGHVS and CDR2 is FNYEAQ in the germline V gene. CDR3 protein: CASSLDSGGYNEQFF. The CDR3 DNA reads as TGTGCCAGCAGCTTAGATAGCGGGGGATACAATGAGCAGTTCTTC.

This clone was seen only a few times. V gene TRBV9 combines with J gene TRBJ2-5, with D unresolved. V was shortened by 3 bases and J by 0 bases, with 6 bases between the two germline ends. Per germline, CDR1 SGDLS and CDR2 YYNGEE. The CDR3 covers 13 residues. CDR3 coding DNA: TGTGCCAGCAGCGACGGGTACCAAGAGACCCAGTACTTC. It is translated as CASSDGYQETQYF.

The chain couples TRBV9 to TRBJ1-4; no clear D gene. The CDR3 has 14 amino acids. The V gene's germline CDR1 is SGDLS and CDR2 YYNGEE. V was cut by 3 bases and J by 4 bases, with 10 bases left in between. Written as DNA, the CDR3 is TGTGCCAGCAGCGCCGGCGGATTTAATGAAAAACTGTTTTTT. Translation gives CASSAGGFNEKLFF. The full variable domain, rest sourced from reference TRBV9 and TRBJ1-4, is DSGVTQTPKHLITATGQRVTLRCSPRSGDLSVYWYQQSLDQGLQFLIQYYNGEERAKGNILERFSAQQFPDLHSELNLSSLELGDSALYFCASSAGGFNEKLFFGSGTQLSVL.

In DNA, the CDR3 is TGTGCCAGCAAAGTTGGAGCGGGGGGATACACCGGGGAGCTGTTTTTT. This sequence encodes CASKVGAGGYTGELFF. This rearrangement joins TRBV28 to TRBJ2-2; the match to TRBD2 covers 9 bases. The CDR3 is 16 amino acids. Per the germline V gene, CDR1 is MDHEN and CDR2 is SYDVKM. V dropped 7 bases and J dropped 3; count of bases not matched to a gene: 9.

A word on this clone: No DNA is shown, since the ends of the CDR3 on it are uncertain; the CDR3 is the one TCRdb lists. The rearrangement links TRBV11-2 to TRBJ1-4; TRBD1, the D gene given by the table, was not confirmed from the DNA. Germline loops: CDR1 SGHAT, CDR2 FQNNGV. The CDR3 spans 14 amino acids, including both terminal residues. The CDR3 loop is CASSFQVSNEKLFF.

A note on this clone: The sample has other DNA sequences that encode this CDR3 too. The gene calls are TRBV18 and TRBJ1-5; 7 bases match TRBD1. Germline loops: CDR1 KGHSH, CDR2 LQKENI. With 3 bases clipped from V and 5 bases from J, the junction kept 4 bases outside the gene matches. The CDR3 spans 14 residues. This chain's CDR3 is CASSPRQGDQPQHF. CDR3 nucleotides: TGTGCCAGCTCACCGAGACAGGGCGATCAGCCCCAGCATTTT.

The sample holds a few counts of this clone. The genes are TRBV5-1 and TRBJ2-1; 10 nucleotides agree with TRBD2. Germline lookup yields CDR1 SGHRS and CDR2 YFSETQ. V lost 7 bases and J lost 3; bases outside the gene matches: 4. The CDR3 extends over 14 amino acids. The chain's CDR3 is CASCTSGVYNEQFF. The CDR3 region has the DNA TGCGCCAGCTGTACTAGCGGGGTCTACAATGAGCAGTTCTTC.

The chain employs TRBV3-1 (or the pseudogene TRBV3-2) and TRBJ2-2; 11 bases are a match to TRBD2. Germline V gene sequence: CDR1 LGHDT, CDR2 YNNKEL (reference sequence). Germline trimming cut 3 bases from V and 4 bases from J; bases unmatched to any gene: 7. CDR3 length: 17 residues. CDR3: CASSHFSGGVPTGELFF. In DNA form, the CDR3 reads TGTGCCAGCAGCCACTTTAGCGGGGGGGTACCCACCGGGGAGCTGTTTTTT.

A few counts support this clone. The V gene is TRBV2, the J gene TRBJ2-2; 7 bases agree with TRBD2. V lost 1 base, J lost 4 bases, and 15 bases stayed unmatched. The CDR3 extends over 19 amino acids. Germline assignment: CDR1 SNHLY and CDR2 FYNNEI. This chain's CDR3 is CASSEGGLVRWTSTGELFF. The CDR3 DNA reads TGTGCCAGCAGTGAAGGGGGCCTAGTCCGCTGGACTAGCACCGGGGAGCTGTTTTTT.

The chain joins TRBV5-1 to TRBJ1-2; TRBD1 might be the D (6 bases). From germline, CDR1 is SGHRS and CDR2 YFSETQ. With 3 bases removed from V and 0 bases from J, the gap between germline ends came to 15 bases. This CDR3 contains 16 residues. The chain's CDR3 is CASSSMTGQANYGYTF. CDR3 nucleotide sequence: TGCGCCAGCAGCTCAATGACGGGACAAGCTAACTATGGCTACACCTTC.

This chain connects TRBV5-1 to TRBJ1-1; D possibly corresponds to TRBD1 (5 bases). V gave up 3 bases and J gave up 1 base, with 10 bases separating them. This CDR3 has 14 residues. The V gene's germline CDR1 is SGHRS and CDR2 YFSETQ. The CDR3 protein is CASSSQETNTEAFF. The CDR3 DNA sequence: TGCGCCAGCAGCTCACAGGAGACGAACACTGAAGCTTTCTTT.

The V call is TRBV6-2 or TRBV6-3, the J call TRBJ2-2; tentative D call: TRBD1 (6 bases). The CDR3 has 17 residues. V was cut by 5 bases and J by 1 base, with 17 bases left in between. The germline CDR1 and CDR2 sequences are MNHEY and SVGEGT. The CDR3 coding sequence is TGTGCCAGCAGTCACAGGCTCGGACAGATGAACACCGGGGAGCTGTTTTTT. Protein product: CASSHRLGQMNTGELFF.

This clone has only one observation. The gene calls are TRBV18 and TRBJ1-3; D call uncertain. This CDR3 comprises 15 residues. Trimming shortened V by 3 bases and J by 4 bases, and 13 bases separated the two germline ends. The germline gives CDR1 KGHSH, CDR2 LQKENI. The CDR3 DNA sequence: TGTGCCAGCTCACCGCTACAAGAGCGCGGAAACACCATATATTTT. It encodes CASSPLQERGNTIYF.

V gene TRBV20-1 combines with J gene TRBJ2-5, with a weak D call TRBD1 (6 bases). The CDR3 extends over 16 amino acids. Trimming removed 3 bases at V and 2 bases at J, with 19 bases between. Looked up from germline, CDR1 is DFQATT and CDR2 is SNEGSKA (reference sequence). The CDR3: CSASGTRVTLQETQYF. CDR3 DNA sequence: TGCAGTGCTAGTGGGACAAGAGTAACCCTACAAGAGACCCAGTACTTC.

The chain recombines TRBV30 with TRBJ2-3, with 9 bases that match TRBD2. The trim removed 3 bases at V and 5 bases at J, leaving 0 bases unmatched. The CDR3 contains 12 residues. CDR1 is GTSNPN, CDR2 SVGIG, per germline (reference sequence). CDR3: CAWRLAGDTQYF. The CDR3 DNA reads TGTGCCTGGAGACTAGCGGGAGATACGCAGTATTTT. The variable domain in full, completed from reference TRBV30 and TRBJ2-3, reads SQTIHQWPATLVQPVGSPLSLECTVEGTSNPNLYWYRQAAGRGLQLLFYSVGIGQISSEVPQNLSASRPQDRQFILSSKKLLLSDSGFYLCAWRLAGDTQYFGPGTRLTVL.

This chain joins TRBV21-1 and TRBJ1-1; the table's D gene call, TRBD1, was not cross checked with the DNA. TRBV21-1 corresponds to a pseudogene. The CDR3 spans 17 residues. This CDR3 reads CASSSRRAGTGTPEAFF. The CDR3 bases are TGTGCCAGCAGCTCTAGACGGGCAGGGACAGGGACCCCTGAAGCTTTCTTT.

As DNA, the CDR3 is TGTGCCAGCAATCTAGACGGGACAGGGTTTCCCGGGGAGCTGTTTTTT. Translating it yields CASNLDGTGFPGELFF. The chain combines TRBV7-8 with TRBJ2-2, with TRBD1 identical over 9 bases. Germline V gene lookup returns CDR1 SGHVS and CDR2 FQNEAQ. V shed 7 bases, J shed 6 bases, and the junction held 12 bases outside the gene matches. The CDR3 extends over 16 amino acids. Full variable domain (rest looked up from reference TRBV7-8 and TRBJ2-2): GAGVSQSPRYKVAKRGQDVALRCDPISGHVSLFWYQQALGQGPEFLTYFQNEAQLDKSGLPSDRFFAERPEGSVSTLKIQRTQQEDSAVYLCASNLDGTGFPGELFFGEGSRLTVL.

This chain links TRBV18 with TRBJ2-7, with a possible D match to TRBD1 (6 bases). V lost 2 bases to trimming and J lost 0 bases, with 20 bases between them. This CDR3 comprises 18 residues. Germline values: CDR1 KGHSH, CDR2 LQKENI. CDR3 nucleotide sequence: TGTGCCAGCTCACCAGGAGGAGAACTAGGGACATTCTCCTACGAGCAGTACTTC. This translates into CASSPGGELGTFSYEQYF.

This rearrangement joins TRBV6-6 to TRBJ1-1, with no clear D. Trimming took off 0 bases at V and 5 bases at J, with 7 bases between the two ends. This CDR3 has 13 residues. The germline CDR1 and CDR2 sequences are MNHNY and SVGAGI (reference sequence). The CDR3 DNA sequence: TGTGCCAGCAGTTACTCGCCCAGAACTGAAGCTTTCTTT. This translates into CASSYSPRTEAFF.

This chain connects TRBV2 to TRBJ2-3; D is unclear. The CDR3 has 14 residues. In germline, CDR1 is SNHLY, CDR2 FYNNEI. V lost 6 bases and J lost 2, with 12 bases in between. CDR3 protein: CASSSASATDTQYF. In nucleotides, the CDR3 is TGTGCCAGCAGCTCCGCCAGTGCCACAGATACGCAGTATTTT.